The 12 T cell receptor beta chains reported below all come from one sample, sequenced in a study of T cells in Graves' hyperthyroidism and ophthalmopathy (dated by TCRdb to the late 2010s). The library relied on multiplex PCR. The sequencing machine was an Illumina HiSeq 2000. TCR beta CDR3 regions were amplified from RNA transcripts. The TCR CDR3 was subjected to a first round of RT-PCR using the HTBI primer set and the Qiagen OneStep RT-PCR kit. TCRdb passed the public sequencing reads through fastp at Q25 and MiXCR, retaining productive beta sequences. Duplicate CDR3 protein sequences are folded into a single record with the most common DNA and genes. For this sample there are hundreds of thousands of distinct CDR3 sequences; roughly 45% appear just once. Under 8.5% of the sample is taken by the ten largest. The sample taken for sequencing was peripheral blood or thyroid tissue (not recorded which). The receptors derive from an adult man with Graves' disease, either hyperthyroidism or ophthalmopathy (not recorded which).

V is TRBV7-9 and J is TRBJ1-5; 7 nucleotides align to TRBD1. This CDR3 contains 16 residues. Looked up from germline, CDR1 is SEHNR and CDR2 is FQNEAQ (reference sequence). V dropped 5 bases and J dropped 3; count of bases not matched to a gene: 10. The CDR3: CASSQASGTVNQPQHF. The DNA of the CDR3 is TGTGCCAGCAGCCAAGCGAGCGGGACAGTCAATCAGCCCCAGCATTTT.

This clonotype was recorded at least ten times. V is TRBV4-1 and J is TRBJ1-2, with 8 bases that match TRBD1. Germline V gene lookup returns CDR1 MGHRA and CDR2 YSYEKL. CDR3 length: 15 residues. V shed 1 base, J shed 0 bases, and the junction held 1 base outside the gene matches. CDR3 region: CASSQAGQANYGYTF. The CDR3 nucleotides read TGCGCCAGCAGCCAAGCGGGACAGGCTAACTATGGCTACACCTTC.

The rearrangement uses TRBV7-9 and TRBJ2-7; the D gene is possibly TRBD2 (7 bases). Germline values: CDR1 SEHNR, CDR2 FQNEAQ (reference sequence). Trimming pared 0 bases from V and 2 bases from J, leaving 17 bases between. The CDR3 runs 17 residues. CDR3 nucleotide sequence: TGTGCCAGCAGCTTAGCGGGGGGGGCTTATATCACCTACGAGCAGTACTTC. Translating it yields CASSLAGGAYITYEQYF.

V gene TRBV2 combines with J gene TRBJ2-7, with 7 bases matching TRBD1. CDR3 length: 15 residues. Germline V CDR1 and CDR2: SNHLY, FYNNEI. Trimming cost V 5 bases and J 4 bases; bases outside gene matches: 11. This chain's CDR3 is CASSKMTGIIYEQYF. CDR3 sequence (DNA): TGTGCCAGCAGTAAAATGACAGGGATCATTTACGAGCAGTACTTC.

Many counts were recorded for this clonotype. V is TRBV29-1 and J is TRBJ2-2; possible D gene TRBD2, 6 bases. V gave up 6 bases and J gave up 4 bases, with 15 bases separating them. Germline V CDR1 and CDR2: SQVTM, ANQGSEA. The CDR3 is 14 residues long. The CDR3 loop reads CSVRRDRSTGELFF. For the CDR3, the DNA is TGCAGCGTGCGGCGGGATCGGAGCACCGGGGAGCTGTTTTTT.

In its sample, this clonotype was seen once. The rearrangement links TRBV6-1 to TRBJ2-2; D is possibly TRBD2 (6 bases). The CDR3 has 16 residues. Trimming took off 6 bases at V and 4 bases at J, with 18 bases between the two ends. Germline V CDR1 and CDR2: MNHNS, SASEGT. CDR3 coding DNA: TGTGCCAGCAGCCCCGAGGATTTCGGGGGCACCGGGGAGCTGTTTTTT. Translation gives CASSPEDFGGTGELFF.

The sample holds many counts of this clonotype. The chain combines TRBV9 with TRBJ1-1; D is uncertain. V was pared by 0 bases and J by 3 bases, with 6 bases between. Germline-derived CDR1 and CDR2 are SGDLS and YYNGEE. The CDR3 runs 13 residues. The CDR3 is CASSVGSDTEAFF. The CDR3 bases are TGTGCCAGCAGCGTAGGAAGCGACACTGAAGCTTTCTTT.

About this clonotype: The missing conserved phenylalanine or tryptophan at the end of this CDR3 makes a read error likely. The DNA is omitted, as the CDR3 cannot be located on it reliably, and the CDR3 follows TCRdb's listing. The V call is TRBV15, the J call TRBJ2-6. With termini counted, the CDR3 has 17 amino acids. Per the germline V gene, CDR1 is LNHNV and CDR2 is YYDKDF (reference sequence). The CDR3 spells CATSRDPRGSGANVLVL.

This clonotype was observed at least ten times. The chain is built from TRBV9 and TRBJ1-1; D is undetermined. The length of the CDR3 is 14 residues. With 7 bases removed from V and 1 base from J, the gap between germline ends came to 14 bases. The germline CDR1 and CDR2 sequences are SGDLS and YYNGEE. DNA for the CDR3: TGTGCCAGCGGCGAGTTGGGTAGGAACACTGAAGCTTTCTTT. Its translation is CASGELGRNTEAFF.

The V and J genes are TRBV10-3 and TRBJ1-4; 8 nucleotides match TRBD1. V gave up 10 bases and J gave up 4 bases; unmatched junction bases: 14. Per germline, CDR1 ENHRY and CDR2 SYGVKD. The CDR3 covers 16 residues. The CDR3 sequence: CASRGDRWNLNEKLFF. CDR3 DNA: TGTGCCAGCAGGGGGGACAGGTGGAACCTTAATGAAAAACTGTTTTTT.

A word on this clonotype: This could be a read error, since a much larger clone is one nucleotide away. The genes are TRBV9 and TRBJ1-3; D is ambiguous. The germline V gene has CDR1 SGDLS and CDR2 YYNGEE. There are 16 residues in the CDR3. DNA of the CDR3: TGTGCCAGCAGCGTAGGCGTAGGGCAGTCGGGAAACTCCATATATTTT. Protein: CASSVGVGQSGNSIYF. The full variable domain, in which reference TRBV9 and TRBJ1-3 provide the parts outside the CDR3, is DSGVTQTPKHLITATGQRVTLRCSPRSGDLSVYWYQQSLDQGLQFLIQYYNGEERAKGNILERFSAQQFPDLHSELNLSSLELGDSALYFCASSVGVGQSGNSIYFGEGSWLTVV.

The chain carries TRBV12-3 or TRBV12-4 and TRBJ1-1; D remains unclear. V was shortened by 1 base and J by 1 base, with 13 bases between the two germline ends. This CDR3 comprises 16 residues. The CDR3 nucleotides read TGTGCCAGCAGTTTAGGCCCCGGACGGGGGAACACTGAAGCTTTCTTT. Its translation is CASSLGPGRGNTEAFF.